The 29 T cell receptor beta chains below come from one sample, sequenced in a study of OX40 agonist ivuxolimab in advanced cancers. Assay used: immunoSEQ multiplex PCR; TCRdb lists only in-frame clones, some missing. The table records more than 75,000 clones, about 81% of them present only once. Sequenced here: CD4+ or CD8+ T cells sorted from blood, sampled in a trial of the OX40 agonist ivuxolimab. All receptors come from an adult with an advanced solid tumor such as melanoma, head and neck, liver or kidney cancer.

The J gene is TRBJ2-3, the V gene TRBV19, with D perhaps matching TRBD2 (6 bases). V lost 3 bases and J lost 1, with 11 bases in between. Germline CDR1 is LNHDA and CDR2 is SQIVND (reference sequence). This CDR3 spans 15 amino acids. The CDR3 is CASSIPGAGTDTQYF. The CDR3 DNA sequence: TGTGCCAGTAGTATTCCGGGAGCCGGCACAGATACGCAGTATTTT.

The chain combines TRBV25-1 with TRBJ1-6; TRBD1 is a possible D gene (5 bases). CDR3 length equals 15 residues. Germline lookup yields CDR1 MGHDK and CDR2 SYGVNS. V shed 3 bases and J shed 5 bases, with 11 bases lying between them. The CDR3 protein is CASSDGGRDNSPLHF. The CDR3 DNA sequence: TGTGCCAGCAGTGACGGGGGTAGGGATAATTCACCCCTCCACTTT.

The CDR3 region is CASSPDTYNEQFF. DNA of the CDR3: TGTGCCAGCAGCCCAGACACCTACAATGAGCAGTTCTTC. The chain recombines TRBV7-2 with TRBJ2-1; no reliable D call. Germline V CDR1 and CDR2: SGHTA, FQGNSA. V gave up 5 bases and J gave up 2 bases, with 7 bases separating them. The CDR3 spans 13 residues.

The chain couples TRBV2 to TRBJ2-4; D is undetermined. Germline assignment: CDR1 SNHLY and CDR2 FYNNEI. V was pared by 8 bases and J by 0 bases, with 8 bases between. The CDR3 covers 13 residues. Here the CDR3 reads CASLGLAKNIQYF. In nucleotides, the CDR3 is TGTGCCAGCCTCGGTCTAGCCAAAAACATTCAGTACTTC.

CDR3 sequence reads: CASSLVGTSGTNYNEQFF. For the CDR3, the DNA is TGTGCCAGCAGCTTAGTGGGGACTAGCGGGACCAACTACAATGAGCAGTTCTTC. The J gene is TRBJ2-1, the V gene TRBV11-3; 13 nucleotides agree with TRBD2. This CDR3 spans 18 amino acids. J gave up 3 bases and V 1 base, and 6 bases lay outside the gene matches. Germline loops: CDR1 SGHNT, CDR2 YENEEA. The full variable domain, its missing parts supplied by reference TRBV11-3 and TRBJ2-1, is EAGVVQSPRYKIIEKKQPVAFWCNPISGHNTLYWYLQNLGQGPELLIRYENEEAVDDSQLPKDRFSAERLKGVDSTLKIQPAELGDSAVYLCASSLVGTSGTNYNEQFFGPGTRLTVL.

The chain couples TRBV28 to TRBJ2-2; 10 nucleotides align to TRBD2. CDR3 size: 15 residues. The germline CDR1 and CDR2 sequences are MDHEN and SYDVKM. The junction had 7 bases not matched to a gene; V was cut back by 8 bases and J by 4 bases. The DNA of the CDR3 is TGTGCCAGCTCCCTTAGCGGGAGGCTCACCGGGGAGCTGTTTTTT. Translated, it gives CASSLSGRLTGELFF.

This clone was found once. V gene TRBV5-1 combines with J gene TRBJ2-5; D may be TRBD1 (6 bases). The CDR3 is made up of 14 amino acids. CDR1 SGHRS and CDR2 YFSETQ come from the germline V gene. V dropped 1 base and J dropped 3 bases, with 10 bases sitting between them. CDR3: CASSLPGGEETQYF. The CDR3 DNA is TGCGCCAGCAGCTTGCCTGGGGGCGAAGAGACCCAGTACTTC.

V usage is TRBV7-2 and J usage is TRBJ1-1; 9 positions match TRBD1. The V gene's germline CDR1 is SGHTA and CDR2 FQGNSA. Losses at the gene ends were 0 bases for V and 1 base for J; bases not matched to a gene: 9. The CDR3 is 18 residues long. CDR3 DNA sequence: TGTGCCAGCAGCTTAGCGCCTACAGGGGGCGCGGGGAACACTGAAGCTTTCTTT. This sequence encodes CASSLAPTGGAGNTEAFF.

The chain recombines TRBV6-5 with TRBJ2-4; TRBD2 is a possible D gene (5 bases). The V gene lost 4 bases and the J gene lost 3 bases, with 10 bases spanning the gap. The CDR3 contains 14 residues. Germline CDR1 and CDR2: MNHEY and SVGAGI. CDR3 nucleotides: TGTGCCAGCAGTTTCGGGGTGGGCAAAAACATTCAGTACTTC. This encodes CASSFGVGKNIQYF.

The CDR3 protein is CASSPNSPGTGANVLTF. For the CDR3, the DNA is TGCGCCAGCAGCCCCAACTCACCAGGGACTGGGGCCAACGTCCTGACTTTC. This chain uses TRBV5-1 with TRBJ2-6; possible D gene TRBD1, 5 bases. Trimming took 4 bases from V and 2 from J, leaving 16 bases between them. CDR3 length equals 17 residues. Germline V gives CDR1 SGHRS, CDR2 YFSETQ. The full variable domain, its missing parts supplied by reference TRBV5-1 and TRBJ2-6, is KAGVTQTPRYLIKTRGQQVTLSCSPISGHRSVSWYQQTPGQGLQFLFEYFSETQRNKGNFPGRFSGRQFSNSRSEMNVSTLELGDSALYLCASSPNSPGTGANVLTFGAGSRLTVL.

The gene calls are TRBV11-2 and TRBJ2-2; TRBD2 might be the D (6 bases). Germline V lookup: CDR1 SGHAT, CDR2 FQNNGV. The CDR3 has 15 residues. V was trimmed by 5 bases and J by 5 bases, leaving 15 bases between them. The CDR3 loop reads CASSQIGGYTGELFF. CDR3 sequence (DNA): TGTGCCAGCAGCCAAATCGGGGGATATACCGGGGAGCTGTTTTTT.

The gene calls are TRBV18 and TRBJ2-7, with D perhaps given as TRBD1 or TRBD2 (5 bases each). This CDR3 is 16 amino acids long. The V and J ends lost 0 bases and 6 bases respectively, with 18 bases between them. In germline, CDR1 is KGHSH, CDR2 LQKENI. The CDR3 sequence: CASSPPRGGKGSEQYF. Here the CDR3 DNA reads TGTGCCAGCTCACCACCGAGGGGTGGGAAGGGCTCCGAGCAGTACTTC.

There are a few counts of this clone. The chain links TRBV7-2 to TRBJ2-5; D is possibly TRBD1 (6 bases). The V gene lost 5 bases and the J gene lost 5 bases, with 21 bases spanning the gap. The CDR3 is 16 residues long. CDR1 and CDR2 from the germline V gene are SGHTA and FQGNSA. This CDR3 reads CASSLTGLGGSETQYF. CDR3 sequence (DNA): TGTGCCAGCAGCCTGACTGGGCTAGGGGGTTCGGAGACCCAGTACTTC.

This clone was seen at least ten times. The CDR3 nucleotides read TGTGCCAGCAGCTTAGGAAACTACTACCACACAGATACGCAGTATTTT. Amino acids: CASSLGNYYHTDTQYF. V and J are TRBV11-3 and TRBJ2-3, with no clear D. Trimming left V 1 base short and J 2 bases short, with 13 bases between. Germline V CDR1 and CDR2: SGHNT, YENEEA. The CDR3 runs to 16 residues.

The chain employs TRBV14 and TRBJ1-2; D not resolved. Germline V gives CDR1 SGHDN, CDR2 FVKESK. The CDR3 is 14 amino acids. Trimming removed 1 base at V and 8 bases at J, with 14 bases between. The CDR3 is CASSQGVLMRGYTF. Here the CDR3 DNA reads TGTGCCAGCAGCCAAGGGGTCTTGATGAGAGGCTACACCTTC.

This chain uses TRBV5-1 with TRBJ1-2; D unresolved. The CDR3 loop spans 12 amino acids. V was trimmed by 4 bases and J by 3 bases, leaving 7 bases between them. From germline, CDR1 is SGHRS and CDR2 YFSETQ. The CDR3 DNA reads as TGCGCCAGCAGCGGCGGGGACTATGGCTACACCTTC. Translated: CASSGGDYGYTF.

The chain is built from TRBV12-5 and TRBJ2-5, with D maybe TRBD2 (6 bases). The CDR3 covers 13 residues. V lost 5 bases and J 7 bases, leaving 14 bases between the germline ends. Looked up from germline, CDR1 is LGHNT and CDR2 is FRNRAP. CDR3 protein: CASGLGTRGTQYF. Here the CDR3 DNA reads TGTGCTAGTGGTCTGGGGACTCGAGGGACCCAGTACTTC.

In DNA form, the CDR3 reads TGCGCCAGCAGTCAATCTTCCGACAGCCGCGGCAGCTACACCTTC. This sequence encodes CASSQSSDSRGSYTF. The chain recombines TRBV23-1 with TRBJ1-2, with a tentative D call TRBD1 (5 bases). TRBV23-1 is treated as an ORF (open reading frame) with a function not yet certain. The V end lost 0 bases, the J end lost 9 bases, and 17 bases lay between the germline ends. The CDR3 runs 15 residues.

The V gene is TRBV7-8, the J gene TRBJ1-2; D gene ambiguous. The CDR3 loop spans 15 amino acids. V was cut by 1 base and J by 6 bases, with 15 bases left in between. Germline CDR1 SGHVS, CDR2 FQNEAQ. CDR3 DNA: TGTGCCAGCAGCTTAGACCCCGATTGGCCGCATGGCTACACCTTC. It encodes CASSLDPDWPHGYTF.

The chain links TRBV6-6 to TRBJ2-7, with D perhaps TRBD2 (6 bases). This CDR3 region has 16 residues. Trimming took off 2 bases at V and 6 bases at J, with 20 bases between the two ends. In germline, CDR1 is MNHNY, CDR2 SVGAGI (reference sequence). The CDR3 region has the DNA TGTGCCAGCAGTTACGCCGAGCCGGGGGTAAGGGGCGAGCAGTACGTC. This gives the protein CASSYAEPGVRGEQYV.

The chain combines TRBV11-1 with TRBJ2-7; 9 bases line up with TRBD1. The germline V gene encodes CDR1 SGHAT and CDR2 FQDESV (reference sequence). V was clipped by 1 base and J by 4 bases; unmatched bases: 5. The CDR3 is made up of 15 amino acids. CDR3 loop: CASSLEQGAEYEQYF. The CDR3 DNA reads as TGTGCCAGCAGCTTAGAACAGGGGGCCGAGTACGAGCAGTACTTC.

J is TRBJ2-5 and V is TRBV15, with TRBD2 identical over 10 bases. CDR1 and CDR2 (germline): LNHNV, YYDKDF (reference sequence). Trimming took 2 bases from V and 2 from J; bases not matched to a gene: 8. The CDR3 runs to 17 residues. The CDR3 region is CATSRLRAGGRQETQYF. The CDR3 nucleotides read TGTGCCACCAGCAGACTTAGAGCGGGGGGGCGGCAAGAGACCCAGTACTTC.

J is TRBJ1-1 and V is TRBV6-5; the D is unclear. The germline gives CDR1 MNHEY, CDR2 SVGAGI. This CDR3 comprises 13 residues. V lost 4 bases and J lost 2, with 8 bases in between. The CDR3 DNA follows: TGTGCCAGCAGTTCCAGGCGAAACACTGAAGCTTTCTTT. Translation: CASSSRRNTEAFF.

This chain connects TRBV27 to TRBJ2-3; no clear D. CDR3 length equals 15 residues. The germline V gene has CDR1 MNHEY and CDR2 SMNVEV (reference sequence). Trimming removed 2 bases from V and 2 bases from J, with 11 bases in between. The CDR3 DNA follows: TGTGCCAGCAGTTTAGCTTCCAGATTCACAGATACGCAGTATTTT. This sequence encodes CASSLASRFTDTQYF.

This clone was recorded once. One junction end does not reproduce the germline sequence, and a read error may be involved. The CDR3 coding sequence is TGTGCCAGTAGAATAGTTACGAACACCGGGGAGCTGTTTTTT. Translating it yields CASRIVTNTGELFF. This rearrangement joins TRBV19 to TRBJ2-2; D is unclear. Germline CDR1 LNHDA, CDR2 SQIVND (reference sequence). The CDR3 covers 14 residues.

This sequence joins TRBV5-8 and TRBJ1-1; TRBD1 aligns across 7 bases. With V trimmed by 5 bases and J by 6 bases, 10 bases remained unmatched. Germline V gives CDR1 SGHTS, CDR2 YDEGEE. The CDR3 is made up of 14 amino acids. CDR3: CASSKGALSAEAFF. CDR3 nucleotides: TGTGCCAGCAGTAAGGGGGCTCTGAGCGCTGAAGCTTTCTTT.

The chain employs TRBV2 and TRBJ1-3; D gene ambiguous. This CDR3 is 14 amino acids long. From germline, CDR1 is SNHLY and CDR2 FYNNEI. V lost 2 bases, J lost 4 bases, and 9 bases lay in between. CDR3 nucleotides: TGTGCCAGCAGTGAATCGAAAGGGGGAAACACCATATATTTT. It translates to CASSESKGGNTIYF. Supplemented by reference TRBV2 and TRBJ1-3, the full variable domain reads EPEVTQTPSHQVTQMGQEVILRCVPISNHLYFYWYRQILGQKVEFLVSFYNNEISEKSEIFDDQFSVERPDGSNFTLKIRSTKLEDSAMYFCASSESKGGNTIYFGEGSWLTVV.

This chain connects TRBV13 to TRBJ2-1; either TRBD1 or TRBD2 may supply D (5 bases each). CDR1 and CDR2 from the germline V gene are PRHDT and FYEKMQ (reference sequence). Trimming shortened V by 8 bases and J by 2 bases, and 13 bases separated the two germline ends. This CDR3 has 14 amino acids. CDR3 in DNA: TGTGCCAGCCGCGCTCCGGGACCCTACAATGAGCAGTTCTTC. Its translation: CASRAPGPYNEQFF.

The chain carries TRBV28 and TRBJ1-5, with a weak D call TRBD1 (6 bases). This CDR3 spans 15 amino acids. V was clipped by 3 bases and J by 4 bases, with 13 bases between them. From germline, CDR1 is MDHEN and CDR2 SYDVKM. The CDR3 region is CASSFIPQGNQPQHF. The CDR3 nucleotides are TGTGCCAGCAGTTTCATCCCACAGGGTAATCAGCCCCAGCATTTT.